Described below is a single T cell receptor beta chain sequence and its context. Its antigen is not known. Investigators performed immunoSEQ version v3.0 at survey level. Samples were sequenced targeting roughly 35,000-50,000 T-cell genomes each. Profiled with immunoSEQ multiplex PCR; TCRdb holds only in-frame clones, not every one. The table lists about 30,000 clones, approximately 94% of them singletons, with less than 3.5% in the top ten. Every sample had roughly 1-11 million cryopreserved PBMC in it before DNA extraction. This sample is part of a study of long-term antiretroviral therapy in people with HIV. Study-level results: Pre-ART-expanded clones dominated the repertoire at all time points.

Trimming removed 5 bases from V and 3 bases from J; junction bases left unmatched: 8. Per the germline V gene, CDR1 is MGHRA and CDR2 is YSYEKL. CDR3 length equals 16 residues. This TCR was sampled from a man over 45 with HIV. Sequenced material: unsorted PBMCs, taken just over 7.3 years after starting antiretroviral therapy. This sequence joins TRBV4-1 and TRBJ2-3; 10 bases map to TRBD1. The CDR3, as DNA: TGCGCCAGCAGCAACACAGACAGGGGGCTGACAGATACGCAGTATTTT. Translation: CASSNTDRGLTDTQYF.